This T cell receptor (beta chain) appears in the sequencing data of a study of a mutant IDH1 vaccine in newly diagnosed glioma. Sequencing used immunoSEQ multiplex PCR; TCRdb keeps in-frame clones, though not all of them. This sample has around 32,000 clones, with about four fifths found just once. This clone is large. Its antigen is as yet unknown. Trimming at V came to 9 bases and at J to 9 bases, leaving 11 bases not matched to a gene. Germline V gene sequence: CDR1 MNHEY, CDR2 SMNVEV (reference sequence). The CDR3 consists of 14 residues. Indicated time point: week 35, safety follow-up. Every vaccination contained 300 ug of the mutant IDH1 20-mer peptide and was paired with topical imiquimod. Across weeks 1, 3, 5, 7, 11, 15, 19 and 23, patients received a vaccination each time, eight in all. Donors' newly diagnosed IDH1-mutant WHO grade 3 or 4 astrocytomas lacked nuclear ATRX.

The source of this sequence is a middle-aged man with glioma. Some clones in this sample may be carry-over from other donors' samples. Sequencing was performed on PBMCs, taken from a glioma patient whose treatment included an IDH1 peptide vaccine. The chain uses TRBV27 and TRBJ1-4; 9 nucleotides align to TRBD1. In nucleotides, the CDR3 is TGTGCCAGGGATTCCGGGACAGGGAGCCAAAAACTGTTTTTT. Translating it yields CARDSGTGSQKLFF.